This T cell receptor (beta chain) was sequenced during a study of blood T cell repertoires in COVID-19. This CDR3 is 15 amino acids long. Per the germline V gene, CDR1 is SGHTA and CDR2 is FQGNSA. V lost 2 bases and J 4 bases, leaving 14 bases between the germline ends. Before being deemed recovered, Cohort 3 donors had two negative PCRs, clearance, or symptom resolution. Data came from immunoSEQ multiplex PCR; TCRdb stores just in-frame clones and leaves some out. The table records under 300,000 clones, just under 90% of them present only once. The material sequenced was PBMCs or T cells enriched from blood (not recorded which). This TCR derives from a woman between 55 and 75 years old who had recovered from COVID-19. The chain couples TRBV7-2 to TRBJ1-2; D possibly corresponds to TRBD1 (6 bases). Here the CDR3 reads CASSLWPGDPYGYTF. The CDR3 region has the DNA TGTGCCAGCAGCTTATGGCCAGGGGATCCCTATGGCTACACCTTC.